These 27 T cell receptor beta chains share one sample of origin, sequenced in a study of OX40 agonist ivuxolimab in advanced cancers. Assay used: immunoSEQ multiplex PCR; TCRdb lists only in-frame clones, some missing. Of approximately 86,000 clones in the sample, about nine tenths were seen once. Here the sequenced sample was CD4+ or CD8+ T cells sorted from blood, taken in a trial of the OX40 agonist ivuxolimab. The origin of the receptors is an adult with an advanced solid tumor such as melanoma, head and neck, liver or kidney cancer.

The chain combines TRBV7-2 with TRBJ1-2; D is possibly TRBD1 (6 bases). Germline lookup yields CDR1 SGHTA and CDR2 FQGNSA. With 1 base removed from V and 6 bases from J, the gap between germline ends came to 12 bases. The CDR3 spans 14 residues. The CDR3 loop is CASSLDGGLDGYTF. The CDR3 DNA follows: TGTGCCAGCAGCTTAGACGGGGGGCTGGATGGCTACACCTTC.

The rearrangement joins TRBV11-2 to TRBJ2-1, with 7 positions matching TRBD2. The V gene's germline CDR1 is SGHAT and CDR2 FQNNGV. The CDR3 extends over 15 amino acids. The V gene end was trimmed by 5 bases and the J gene end by 7 bases; junction bases not matched to a gene: 11. DNA of the CDR3: TGTGCCAGCAGCCCCTTGGGGGGGAGGAGGAATGAGCAGTTCTTC. Translated: CASSPLGGRRNEQFF. Full variable domain (missing parts from reference TRBV11-2 and TRBJ2-1): EAGVAQSPRYKIIEKRQSVAFWCNPISGHATLYWYQQILGQGPKLLIQFQNNGVVDDSQLPKDRFSAERLKGVDSTLKIQPAKLEDSAVYLCASSPLGGRRNEQFFGPGTRLTVL.

J is TRBJ1-1 and V is TRBV18; possibly TRBD1 for D (5 bases). V was pared by 3 bases and J by 3 bases, with 8 bases between. Germline lookup yields CDR1 KGHSH and CDR2 LQKENI. This CDR3 contains 13 residues. The CDR3 is CASSPARDTEAFF. CDR3 nucleotides: TGTGCCAGCTCACCGGCCAGGGACACTGAAGCTTTCTTT. Full variable domain (remainder filled in from reference TRBV18 and TRBJ1-1): NAGVMQNPRHLVRRRGQEARLRCSPMKGHSHVYWYRQLPEEGLKFMVYLQKENIIDESGMPKERFSAEFPKEGPSILRIQQVVRGDSAAYFCASSPARDTEAFFGQGTRLTVV.

The V gene is TRBV7-2, the J gene TRBJ1-5, with a possible D match to TRBD1 (5 bases). Germline-derived CDR1 and CDR2 are SGHTA and FQGNSA. V was trimmed by 1 base and J by 5 bases, leaving 12 bases between them. CDR3 size: 15 residues. The CDR3 DNA reads as TGTGCCAGCAGCTTAGTATGGGGGGTAGATCAGCCCCAGCATTTT. This codes for CASSLVWGVDQPQHF.

This clone was counted between two and nine times. This chain links TRBV18 with TRBJ2-2; D unresolved. Germline values: CDR1 KGHSH, CDR2 LQKENI. There are 12 residues in the CDR3. Trimming pared 3 bases from V and 7 bases from J, leaving 6 bases between. The CDR3 DNA reads TGTGCCAGCTCACCCGGAAGCGGGGAGCTGTTTTTT. This translates into CASSPGSGELFF.

The chain uses TRBV6-5 and TRBJ2-5; 7 bases match TRBD1. Trimming took 6 bases from V and 5 from J; bases not matched to a gene: 9. The germline V gene encodes CDR1 MNHEY and CDR2 SVGAGI. The CDR3 is 14 residues long. The CDR3 nucleotides are TGTGCCAGCAGCTGGACAGGCGTGGGGGAGACCCAGTACTTC. This sequence encodes CASSWTGVGETQYF.

This chain connects TRBV28 to TRBJ2-7, with TRBD1 matching over 7 bases. The V gene's germline CDR1 is MDHEN and CDR2 SYDVKM. This CDR3 region has 14 residues. The V and J ends lost 6 bases and 3 bases, in that order; junction bases with no gene match: 8. The CDR3 nucleotides are TGTGCCAGCAGACCCCGACAGGGCCGCTACGAGCAGTACTTC. This gives the protein CASRPRQGRYEQYF. The full variable domain, in which reference TRBV28 and TRBJ2-7 provide the parts outside the CDR3, is DVKVTQSSRYLVKRTGEKVFLECVQDMDHENMFWYRQDPGLGLRLIYFSYDVKMKEKGDIPEGYSVSREKKERFSLILESASTNQTSMYLCASRPRQGRYEQYFGPGTRLTVT.

CDR3 in DNA: TGCGCCAGCAGCCAAGAGGCATCTAACGAGCAGTACTTC. Translated, it gives CASSQEASNEQYF. The chain recombines TRBV4-3 with TRBJ2-7; D is ambiguous. Trimming took off 0 bases at V and 5 bases at J, with 8 bases between the two ends. Germline values: CDR1 LGHNA, CDR2 YSLEER. The length of the CDR3 is 13 residues.

The J gene is TRBJ1-4, the V gene TRBV7-6; a weak D match, TRBD1 (6 bases). Trimming pared 5 bases from V and 8 bases from J, leaving 18 bases between. This CDR3 is built from 15 residues. In germline, CDR1 is SGHVS, CDR2 FNYEAQ. CDR3 sequence: CASSQGHSLGEKLFF. The CDR3 DNA reads as TGTGCCAGCAGCCAGGGACATTCGCTGGGGGAAAAACTGTTTTTT.

CDR3 amino acids: CASSLFPAGGPGGETQYF. The CDR3 DNA reads as TGTGCCAGCAGCTTGTTCCCAGCGGGAGGGCCGGGTGGAGAGACCCAGTACTTC. The chain combines TRBV5-5 with TRBJ2-5; 10 bases match TRBD2. The CDR3 contains 18 residues. Trimming took 1 base from V and 4 from J; bases not matched to a gene: 13. Germline V lookup: CDR1 SGHKS, CDR2 YYEKEE (reference sequence).

This chain uses TRBV6-1 with TRBJ2-5; 7 nucleotides align to TRBD2. Per germline, CDR1 MNHNS and CDR2 SASEGT. With V trimmed by 6 bases and J by 5 bases, 12 bases remained unmatched. This CDR3 spans 15 amino acids. Here the CDR3 DNA reads TGTGCCAGCAGCGCCGGGTTTAGGGGAGGGGAGACCCAGTACTTC. It specifies CASSAGFRGGETQYF.

V is TRBV18 and J is TRBJ2-3; TRBD2 aligns across 7 bases. Germline loops: CDR1 KGHSH, CDR2 LQKENI. The CDR3 extends over 16 amino acids. Trimming took 3 bases from V and 8 from J; bases not matched to a gene: 14. CDR3: CASSPPPAGGLGTQYF. The CDR3 bases are TGTGCCAGCTCACCGCCCCCCGCCGGGGGGTTGGGTACGCAGTATTTT.

The gene calls are TRBV7-2 and TRBJ2-5, with 8 positions matching TRBD1. This CDR3 is built from 16 residues. V trimming: 5 bases; J trimming: 5 bases; junction bases outside the gene matches: 13. Germline CDR1 is SGHTA and CDR2 is FQGNSA. The CDR3 bases are TGTGCCAGCAGCCCAGGGGGCCTATTCGCAGCGGAGACCCAGTACTTC. Its translation is CASSPGGLFAAETQYF.

The rearrangement links TRBV7-3 to TRBJ2-3; 12 bases line up with TRBD2. The CDR3 extends over 16 amino acids. Germline CDR1 is SGHTA and CDR2 is FQGTGA. V lost 2 bases and J lost 4; bases outside the gene matches: 4. The CDR3: CASSLRASGRADTQYF. The CDR3 DNA reads as TGTGCCAGCAGCTTACGGGCTAGCGGGAGGGCAGATACGCAGTATTTT.

The rearrangement links TRBV7-2 to TRBJ1-6; TRBD1 matches at 9 bases. Trimming removed 1 base from V and 9 bases from J; junction bases left unmatched: 4. Germline-derived CDR1 and CDR2 are SGHTA and FQGNSA. CDR3 length: 15 amino acids. CDR3 loop: CASSLEGTGRSPLHF. In DNA, the CDR3 is TGTGCCAGCAGCTTAGAGGGGACAGGGCGTTCACCCCTCCACTTT. Full variable domain (remainder filled in from reference TRBV7-2 and TRBJ1-6): GAGVSQSPSNKVTEKGKDVELRCDPISGHTALYWYRQSLGQGLEFLIYFQGNSAPDKSGLPSDRFSAERTGGSVSTLTIQRTQQEDSAVYLCASSLEGTGRSPLHFGNGTRLTVT.

V is TRBV11-1 and J is TRBJ2-1; D is possibly TRBD1 or TRBD2 (5 bases each). The germline V and J ends were trimmed by 5 bases and 7 bases, with 18 bases remaining between them. Per the germline V gene, CDR1 is SGHAT and CDR2 is FQDESV (reference sequence). This CDR3 has 15 residues. The CDR3 DNA sequence: TGTGCCAGCAGCCCACACACCGGGACCACTAATGAGCAGTTCTTC. Translation: CASSPHTGTTNEQFF.

The chain links TRBV5-5 to TRBJ2-2, with D tentatively TRBD1 (6 bases). The V end lost 2 bases, the J end lost 7 bases, and 12 bases lay between the germline ends. Germline V CDR1 and CDR2: SGHKS, YYEKEE (reference sequence). The CDR3 has 14 amino acids. CDR3 loop: CASSFGQRGGELFF. DNA for the CDR3: TGTGCCAGCAGCTTCGGACAGAGGGGCGGGGAGCTGTTTTTT.

V and J are TRBV7-2 and TRBJ2-5; possibly TRBD1 or TRBD2 for D (6 bases each). The V gene lost 1 base and the J gene lost 5 bases, with 14 bases spanning the gap. The germline CDR1 and CDR2 sequences are SGHTA and FQGNSA. This CDR3 has 15 amino acids. The CDR3 region is CASSLVPGAWETQYF. CDR3 in DNA: TGTGCCAGCAGCTTAGTACCGGGGGCGTGGGAGACCCAGTACTTC.

A few counts support this clone. This chain uses TRBV2 with TRBJ1-1; D ambiguous. Germline V gene data show CDR1 as SNHLY and CDR2 as FYNNEI. CDR3 length: 13 amino acids. V dropped 5 bases and J dropped 1 base, with 8 bases sitting between them. CDR3: CASSRGENTEAFF. The DNA of the CDR3 is TGTGCCAGCAGTCGCGGGGAGAACACTGAAGCTTTCTTT.

The chain recombines TRBV19 with TRBJ2-3; unclear D gene. CDR3 length: 16 amino acids. Germline V gene lookup returns CDR1 LNHDA and CDR2 SQIVND (reference sequence). V lost 7 bases and J lost 0, with 17 bases in between. CDR3 coding DNA: TGTGCCAGTATCCTGGCGGTAGGGATTAGCACAGATACGCAGTATTTT. Translated: CASILAVGISTDTQYF.

Concerning this clone itself: The junction does not match germline at one end; this may be a read error. The rearrangement uses TRBV11-3 and TRBJ1-4; D unresolved. The CDR3 is 11 residues long. Germline V CDR1 and CDR2: SGHNT, YENEEA. The CDR3 reads CASTLEEKLFF. The CDR3 DNA sequence: TGTGCCAGCACCTTAGAAGAAAAACTGTTTTTT.

The V call is TRBV21-1, the J call TRBJ1-2; whether TRBD1, the table's D call, matches the DNA was not checked. TRBV21-1 is assigned pseudogene status. CDR3 length equals 16 residues. The CDR3 is CASSFRSDRGSRGYTF. Here the CDR3 DNA reads TGTGCCAGCAGCTTTCGATCGGACAGGGGATCGAGGGGCTACACCTTC.

The count of this clone is one. This chain connects TRBV5-1 to TRBJ1-2, with D perhaps TRBD1 (6 bases). Germline V CDR1 and CDR2: SGHRS, YFSETQ. Trimming took 6 bases from V and 4 from J, leaving 16 bases between them. The CDR3 has 14 amino acids. CDR3 protein: CASNSGGRSYGYTF. In DNA, the CDR3 is TGCGCCAGCAACAGCGGGGGGCGCAGCTATGGCTACACCTTC.

The chain is built from TRBV18 and TRBJ2-1; 9 nucleotides line up with TRBD1. Germline lookup yields CDR1 KGHSH and CDR2 LQKENI. V shed 9 bases, J shed 4 bases, and the junction held 7 bases outside the gene matches. CDR3 length: 14 amino acids. CDR3 sequence reads: CASQTTGGYNEQFF. The CDR3 region has the DNA TGTGCCAGTCAGACGACAGGGGGATACAATGAGCAGTTCTTC.

The chain carries TRBV18 and TRBJ2-2; 11 nucleotides agree with TRBD1. V lost 4 bases and J lost 6; bases outside the gene matches: 7. This CDR3 comprises 16 residues. CDR1 and CDR2 from the germline V gene are KGHSH and LQKENI. This chain's CDR3 is CASSLNPGQGAGELFF. In DNA, the CDR3 is TGTGCCAGCTCACTCAATCCGGGACAGGGGGCCGGGGAGCTGTTTTTT.

Worth noting for this clone: The conserved closing phenylalanine or tryptophan is absent in this CDR3, likely reflecting a read error. The gene calls are TRBV18 and TRBJ1-2; D gene uncertain. CDR3 length equals 14 residues. The germline V gene has CDR1 KGHSH and CDR2 LQKENI. The ends were cut back, 2 bases at V and 2 bases at J, with 9 bases in the middle. The DNA for the CDR3 is TGTGCCAGCTCACCAAGGGATTGGAACTATGGCTACACCCTC. This translates into CASSPRDWNYGYTL.

The rearrangement joins TRBV18 to TRBJ1-1; D is ambiguous. Germline V gene data show CDR1 as KGHSH and CDR2 as LQKENI. The length of the CDR3 is 13 residues. Deletions cut 6 bases from V and 3 bases from J, with 11 bases between. As DNA, the CDR3 is TGTGCCAGCTCCGAGCTCGAGCACACTGAAGCTTTCTTT. Translation: CASSELEHTEAFF. The whole variable domain, remainder taken from reference TRBV18 and TRBJ1-1, is NAGVMQNPRHLVRRRGQEARLRCSPMKGHSHVYWYRQLPEEGLKFMVYLQKENIIDESGMPKERFSAEFPKEGPSILRIQQVVRGDSAAYFCASSELEHTEAFFGQGTRLTVV.